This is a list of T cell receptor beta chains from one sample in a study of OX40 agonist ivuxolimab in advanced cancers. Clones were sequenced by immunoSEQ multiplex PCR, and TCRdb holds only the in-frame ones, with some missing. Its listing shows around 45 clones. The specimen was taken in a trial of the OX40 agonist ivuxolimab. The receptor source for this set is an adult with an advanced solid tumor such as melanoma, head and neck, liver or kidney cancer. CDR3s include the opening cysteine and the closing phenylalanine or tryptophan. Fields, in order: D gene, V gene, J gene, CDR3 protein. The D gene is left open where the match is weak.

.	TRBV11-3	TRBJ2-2	CASSLGGDYTGELFF
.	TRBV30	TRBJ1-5	CAWSQGSGWQPQHF
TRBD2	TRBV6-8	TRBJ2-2	CASVSGSRQTGELFF
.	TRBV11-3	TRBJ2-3	CASSPAGSTDTQYF
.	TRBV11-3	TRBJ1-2	CASSFQEANYGYTF
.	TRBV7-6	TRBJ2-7	CASSRSDVPYYEQYF
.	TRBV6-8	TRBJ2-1	CASSLGSSGEQFF
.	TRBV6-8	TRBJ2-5	CASSPLRDSSQETQYF
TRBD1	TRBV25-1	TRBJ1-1	CASAKEGTGATEAFF